This is a list of T cell receptor beta chains from one sample in a study of OX40 agonist ivuxolimab in advanced cancers. Using immunoSEQ multiplex PCR, the repertoire was profiled, and TCRdb retains in-frame clones only, with some absent. Of around 56,000 clones listed, approximately 89% are singletons. The sample here was CD4+ or CD8+ T cells sorted from blood, taken in a trial of the OX40 agonist ivuxolimab. Every receptor here comes from an adult with an advanced solid tumor such as melanoma, head and neck, liver or kidney cancer. Both conserved end residues are part of each CDR3. Fields, in order: D gene, V gene, clone size, J gene, CDR3 protein, CDR3 DNA. A D gene is named only where the DNA matches it firmly. For some rows the clone size is stated as once, few or many, or as a class when expanded; others skip it.

D gene: .
V gene: TRBV6-6
clone size: .
J gene: TRBJ2-7
CDR3 protein: CASSFASAAYEQYF
CDR3 DNA: TGTGCCAGCAGTTTCGCCAGCGCTGCCTACGAGCAGTACTTC

D gene: .
V gene: TRBV6-5
clone size: .
J gene: TRBJ2-3
CDR3 protein: CASSTTGRDADTQYF
CDR3 DNA: TGTGCCAGCAGTACGACAGGGCGGGACGCAGATACGCAGTATTTT

D gene: .
V gene: TRBV7-2
clone size: .
J gene: TRBJ1-2
CDR3 protein: CASSLVSQGGYTF
CDR3 DNA: TGTGCCAGCAGCTTAGTTTCGCAGGGCGGCTACACCTTC

D gene: .
V gene: TRBV6-1
clone size: few
J gene: TRBJ1-5
CDR3 protein: CASSEARGWAQHF
CDR3 DNA: TGTGCCAGCAGTGAAGCACGGGGATGGGCCCAGCATTTT

D gene: .
V gene: TRBV9
clone size: .
J gene: TRBJ2-2
CDR3 protein: CASSVNLGDTGELFF
CDR3 DNA: TGTGCCAGCAGCGTGAACCTGGGGGACACCGGGGAGCTGTTTTTT

D gene: TRBD2
V gene: TRBV5-6
clone size: .
J gene: TRBJ2-1
CDR3 protein: CASSPGTSGSHEQFF
CDR3 DNA: TGTGCCAGCAGCCCTGGGACTAGCGGGAGCCATGAGCAGTTCTTC

D gene: .
V gene: TRBV18
clone size: .
J gene: TRBJ2-7
CDR3 protein: CASSPTLAQSDEQYF
CDR3 DNA: TGTGCCAGCTCACCCACCCTCGCACAGTCCGACGAGCAGTACTTC

D gene: TRBD2
V gene: TRBV5-4
clone size: .
J gene: TRBJ2-3
CDR3 protein: CASSRKLAGGVDTQYF
CDR3 DNA: TGTGCCAGCAGCCGGAAACTAGCGGGAGGGGTAGATACGCAGTATTTT

D gene: .
V gene: TRBV30
clone size: few
J gene: TRBJ1-4
CDR3 protein: CAWRQGNEKLFF
CDR3 DNA: TGTGCCTGGAGACAGGGTAATGAAAAACTGTTTTTT

D gene: TRBD2
V gene: TRBV28
clone size: .
J gene: TRBJ2-1
CDR3 protein: CASSLRDYNNEQFF
CDR3 DNA: TGTGCCAGCAGTCTCCGGGACTATAACAATGAGCAGTTCTTC

D gene: .
V gene: TRBV11-2
clone size: .
J gene: TRBJ1-5
CDR3 protein: CASSSDGRSNQPQHF
CDR3 DNA: TGTGCCAGCAGCTCGGATGGAAGGAGCAATCAGCCCCAGCATTTT

D gene: .
V gene: TRBV4-3
clone size: .
J gene: TRBJ1-1
CDR3 protein: CASSQGKIAFF
CDR3 DNA: TGCGCCAGCAGCCAAGGAAAGATAGCTTTCTTT

D gene: .
V gene: TRBV7-9
clone size: few
J gene: TRBJ1-4
CDR3 protein: CASSFGYTNEKLFF
CDR3 DNA: TGTGCCAGCAGCTTCGGGTACACTAATGAAAAACTGTTTTTT

D gene: .
V gene: TRBV6-6
clone size: .
J gene: TRBJ1-3
CDR3 protein: CASSYMGSGNTIYF
CDR3 DNA: TGTGCCAGCAGTTACATGGGCTCTGGAAACACCATATATTTT

D gene: TRBD1
V gene: TRBV5-1
clone size: .
J gene: TRBJ1-2
CDR3 protein: CASSLGTGAGYTF
CDR3 DNA: TGCGCCAGCAGCTTGGGCACAGGGGCGGGCTACACCTTC

D gene: .
V gene: TRBV12-1
clone size: once
J gene: TRBJ2-5
CDR3 protein: CASGGPHPRSSGRARVLETQYF
CDR3 DNA: TGTGCCAGCGGAGGCCCCCATCCCCGGAGCAGCGGGAGGGCCCGGGTATTGGAGACCCAGTACTTC

D gene: TRBD1
V gene: TRBV13
clone size: .
J gene: TRBJ2-7
CDR3 protein: CASSTRGTGGYEQYF
CDR3 DNA: TGTGCCAGCAGCACCCGGGGGACAGGGGGTTACGAGCAGTACTTC

D gene: TRBD2
V gene: TRBV30
clone size: .
J gene: TRBJ2-2
CDR3 protein: CATSGGSGSKDGELFF
CDR3 DNA: TGTGCCACTAGCGGGGGTAGCGGGAGTAAGGACGGGGAGCTGTTTTTT

D gene: TRBD1
V gene: TRBV6-5
clone size: .
J gene: TRBJ1-6
CDR3 protein: CASSYRTGGNSPLHF
CDR3 DNA: TGTGCCAGCAGTTACCGGACAGGGGGCAATTCACCCCTCCACTTT

D gene: .
V gene: TRBV15
clone size: few
J gene: TRBJ2-3
CDR3 protein: CATSRVYGGQGLTQYF
CDR3 DNA: TGTGCCACCAGCAGAGTTTACGGGGGGCAAGGGTTAACGCAGTATTTT

D gene: .
V gene: TRBV10-3
clone size: .
J gene: TRBJ2-1
CDR3 protein: CAISEGQDPGSEQFF
CDR3 DNA: TGTGCCATCAGTGAGGGGCAGGATCCTGGCAGTGAGCAGTTCTTC

D gene: TRBD1
V gene: TRBV28
clone size: once
J gene: TRBJ2-4
CDR3 protein: CASRGRTGENIQYF
CDR3 DNA: TGTGCCAGCAGGGGCCGGACAGGGGAAAACATTCAGTACTTC

D gene: TRBD2
V gene: TRBV5-1
clone size: .
J gene: TRBJ2-7
CDR3 protein: CASCPSGGYEQYF
CDR3 DNA: TGCGCCAGTTGCCCCTCGGGGGGCTACGAGCAGTACTTC

D gene: .
V gene: TRBV6-5
clone size: few
J gene: TRBJ2-7
CDR3 protein: CASSYSPRGPYEQYF
CDR3 DNA: TGTGCCAGCAGTTACTCTCCCAGGGGACCCTACGAGCAGTACTTC

D gene: .
V gene: TRBV29-1
clone size: .
J gene: TRBJ2-7
CDR3 protein: CSVVASSYEQYF
CDR3 DNA: TGCAGCGTTGTTGCCAGCTCCTACGAGCAGTACTTC

D gene: .
V gene: TRBV5-1
clone size: .
J gene: TRBJ2-1
CDR3 protein: CASSFNREYNEQFF
CDR3 DNA: TGCGCCAGCAGCTTTAACAGGGAATACAATGAGCAGTTCTTC

D gene: .
V gene: TRBV18
clone size: .
J gene: TRBJ2-2
CDR3 protein: CASSAETGGDTGELFF
CDR3 DNA: TGTGCCAGCTCAGCGGAGACAGGTGGGGACACCGGGGAGCTGTTTTTT

D gene: .
V gene: TRBV11-2
clone size: .
J gene: TRBJ2-7
CDR3 protein: CASSFGRYEQYF
CDR3 DNA: TGTGCCAGCAGCTTCGGTCGTTACGAGCAGTACTTC

D gene: .
V gene: TRBV19
clone size: .
J gene: TRBJ2-6
CDR3 protein: CASSIRTSGANVLTF
CDR3 DNA: TGTGCCAGTAGTATTAGGACCTCTGGGGCCAACGTCCTGACTTTC

D gene: TRBD1
V gene: TRBV7-8
clone size: few
J gene: TRBJ2-7
CDR3 protein: CATSRGRGIYEQYF
CDR3 DNA: TGTGCCACCTCGAGGGGCAGGGGGATCTACGAGCAGTACTTC

D gene: TRBD1
V gene: TRBV9
clone size: .
J gene: TRBJ1-4
CDR3 protein: CASSTGGTEKLFF
CDR3 DNA: TGTGCCAGCTCGACAGGGGGGACTGAAAAACTGTTTTTT

D gene: .
V gene: TRBV15
clone size: .
J gene: TRBJ1-1
CDR3 protein: CATSRDLWGTEAFF
CDR3 DNA: TGTGCCACCAGCAGAGATCTCTGGGGCACTGAAGCTTTCTTT

D gene: TRBD2
V gene: TRBV30
clone size: .
J gene: TRBJ2-1
CDR3 protein: CAWSPTSWKNEQFF
CDR3 DNA: TGTGCCTGGAGTCCGACTAGCTGGAAGAATGAGCAGTTCTTC

D gene: TRBD1
V gene: TRBV15
clone size: .
J gene: TRBJ1-2
CDR3 protein: CATSRGRGTNYGYTF
CDR3 DNA: TGTGCCACCAGCAGAGGCAGGGGGACTAACTATGGCTACACCTTC

D gene: .
V gene: TRBV5-5
clone size: .
J gene: TRBJ2-3
CDR3 protein: CASSLAGSDTQYF
CDR3 DNA: TGTGCCAGCAGCTTGGCCGGGTCGGATACGCAGTATTTT

D gene: .
V gene: TRBV6-4
clone size: .
J gene: TRBJ1-3
CDR3 protein: CASRLRNLSGNTIYF
CDR3 DNA: TGTGCCAGCAGACTACGAAACCTCTCTGGAAACACCATATATTTT

D gene: TRBD2
V gene: TRBV5-4
clone size: .
J gene: TRBJ2-1
CDR3 protein: CASSTRTSGNNEQFF
CDR3 DNA: TGTGCCAGCAGCACCCGGACTAGCGGGAACAATGAGCAGTTCTTC

D gene: .
V gene: TRBV5-4
clone size: once
J gene: TRBJ2-5
CDR3 protein: CASSLWQQETQYF
CDR3 DNA: TGTGCCAGCAGCTTGTGGCAACAGGAGACCCAGTACTTC

D gene: .
V gene: TRBV5-1
clone size: .
J gene: TRBJ2-7
CDR3 protein: CASSPGQSQGYEQYF
CDR3 DNA: TGCGCCAGCAGCCCAGGACAGTCTCAGGGATACGAGCAGTACTTC

D gene: TRBD1
V gene: TRBV6-5
clone size: .
J gene: TRBJ1-4
CDR3 protein: CASRGTGAEKLFF
CDR3 DNA: TGTGCCAGCAGAGGGACAGGGGCCGAAAAACTGTTTTTT

D gene: .
V gene: TRBV23-1
clone size: .
J gene: TRBJ1-1
CDR3 protein: CASTHSGLSGTEAFF
CDR3 DNA: TGCGCCAGCACCCACTCCGGTCTGTCGGGCACTGAAGCTTTCTTT

D gene: .
V gene: TRBV9
clone size: .
J gene: TRBJ1-2
CDR3 protein: CASSVAEGTNGYTF
CDR3 DNA: TGTGCCAGCAGCGTAGCGGAAGGGACGAACGGCTACACCTTC

D gene: .
V gene: TRBV7-9
clone size: few
J gene: TRBJ2-2
CDR3 protein: CASSFSPTGELFF
CDR3 DNA: TGTGCCAGCAGCTTTAGTCCCACCGGGGAGCTGTTTTTT

D gene: .
V gene: TRBV5-1
clone size: once
J gene: TRBJ2-7
CDR3 protein: CASSLAGSSYEQYF
CDR3 DNA: TGCGCCAGCAGCTTAGCGGGTAGCTCCTACGAGCAGTACTTC

D gene: .
V gene: TRBV28
clone size: .
J gene: TRBJ2-7
CDR3 protein: CASSQGGATYEQYF
CDR3 DNA: TGTGCCAGCAGCCAGGGAGGAGCGACCTACGAGCAGTACTTC

D gene: TRBD1
V gene: TRBV5-1
clone size: .
J gene: TRBJ2-3
CDR3 protein: CASSRGQGVPDTQYF
CDR3 DNA: TGCGCCAGCAGCCGAGGACAGGGAGTCCCAGATACGCAGTATTTT

D gene: .
V gene: TRBV2
clone size: .
J gene: TRBJ2-1
CDR3 protein: CASSLDGGQFF
CDR3 DNA: TGTGCCAGCTCCCTCGACGGGGGGCAGTTCTTC

D gene: TRBD1
V gene: TRBV4-1
clone size: few
J gene: TRBJ1-1
CDR3 protein: CASSQGRFGDRANTEAFF
CDR3 DNA: TGCGCCAGCAGCCAGGGTCGTTTTGGGGACAGGGCGAACACTGAAGCTTTCTTT

D gene: .
V gene: TRBV9
clone size: .
J gene: TRBJ2-5
CDR3 protein: CASSVSAGLTQETQYF
CDR3 DNA: TGTGCCAGCAGCGTTTCAGCAGGGCTGACACAAGAGACCCAGTACTTC

D gene: .
V gene: TRBV6-6
clone size: .
J gene: TRBJ1-1
CDR3 protein: CASRAGKDTEAFF
CDR3 DNA: TGTGCCAGCAGGGCAGGAAAAGACACTGAAGCTTTCTTT

D gene: .
V gene: TRBV13
clone size: .
J gene: TRBJ2-7
CDR3 protein: CASSFGGSKTYEQYF
CDR3 DNA: TGTGCCAGCAGCTTTGGGGGGTCAAAGACCTACGAGCAGTACTTC

D gene: .
V gene: TRBV27
clone size: .
J gene: TRBJ1-6
CDR3 protein: CASSYTNSPLHF
CDR3 DNA: TGTGCCAGCAGCTATACTAATTCACCCCTCCACTTT

D gene: TRBD2
V gene: TRBV14
clone size: .
J gene: TRBJ2-3
CDR3 protein: CASSPGTSGSYSTDTQYF
CDR3 DNA: TGTGCCAGCAGCCCAGGGACTAGCGGAAGCTATTCCACAGATACGCAGTATTTT

D gene: .
V gene: TRBV5-4
clone size: .
J gene: TRBJ2-1
CDR3 protein: CASSLGLSDNEQFF
CDR3 DNA: TGTGCCAGCAGCTTGGGACTATCCGACAATGAGCAGTTCTTC

D gene: .
V gene: TRBV19
clone size: .
J gene: TRBJ1-5
CDR3 protein: CASEDRTNQPQHF
CDR3 DNA: TGTGCCAGTGAGGACCGCACCAATCAGCCCCAGCATTTT